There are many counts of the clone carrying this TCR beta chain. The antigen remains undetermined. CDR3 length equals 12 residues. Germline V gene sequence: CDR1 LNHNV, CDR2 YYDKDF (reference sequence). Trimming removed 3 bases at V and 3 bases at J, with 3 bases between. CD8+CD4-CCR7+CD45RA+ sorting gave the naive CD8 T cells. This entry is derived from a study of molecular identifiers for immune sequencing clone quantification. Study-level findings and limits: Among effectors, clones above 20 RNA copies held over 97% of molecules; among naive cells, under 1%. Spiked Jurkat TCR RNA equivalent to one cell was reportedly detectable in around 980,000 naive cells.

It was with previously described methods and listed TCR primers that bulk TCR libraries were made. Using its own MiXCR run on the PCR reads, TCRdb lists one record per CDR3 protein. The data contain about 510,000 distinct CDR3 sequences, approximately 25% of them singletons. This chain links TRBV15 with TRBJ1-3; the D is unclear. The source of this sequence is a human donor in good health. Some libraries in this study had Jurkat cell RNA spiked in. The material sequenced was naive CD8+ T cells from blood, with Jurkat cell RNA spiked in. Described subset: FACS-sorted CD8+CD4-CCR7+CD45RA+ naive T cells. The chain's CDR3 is CATSSFGNTIYF. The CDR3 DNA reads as TGTGCCACCAGCAGTTTTGGAAACACCATATATTTT.